The 23 T cell receptor beta chains listed next were all sequenced from one sample in a study of T cell repertoires in ileal Crohn's disease. Time point indicated: inflamed ileum from the surgical specimen. The table came from immunoSEQ multiplex PCR; TCRdb's copy has only in-frame clones and leaves some out. Among several thousand clones listed, 90% to 95% were seen once. Sequenced: ileal tissue. These receptors came from an adult with Crohn's disease.

The V and J genes are TRBV11-1 and TRBJ2-3; no reliable D call. This CDR3 spans 13 amino acids. Germline V gene sequence: CDR1 SGHAT, CDR2 FQDESV (reference sequence). V lost 8 bases to trimming and J lost 4 bases, with 13 bases between them. In DNA, the CDR3 is TGTGCCAGCCACGGACGGGTTTCAGATACGCAGTATTTT. This translates into CASHGRVSDTQYF. The full variable domain, rest sourced from reference TRBV11-1 and TRBJ2-3, is EAEVAQSPRYKITEKSQAVAFWCDPISGHATLYWYRQILGQGPELLVQFQDESVVDDSQLPKDRFSAERLKGVDSTLKIQPAELGDSAMYLCASHGRVSDTQYFGPGTRLTVL.

This chain uses TRBV7-9 with TRBJ2-5, with unresolved D. The germline V and J ends were trimmed by 3 bases and 1 base, with 9 bases remaining between them. Germline V gene sequence: CDR1 SEHNR, CDR2 FQNEAQ (reference sequence). This CDR3 is 14 amino acids long. The CDR3 is CASSFNTVQETQYF. CDR3 nucleotide sequence: TGTGCCAGCAGCTTTAACACAGTCCAAGAGACCCAGTACTTC.

This chain links TRBV9 with TRBJ1-1; the D is unclear. The CDR3 extends over 15 amino acids. With 3 bases removed from V and 3 bases from J, the gap between germline ends came to 15 bases. Germline V gene lookup returns CDR1 SGDLS and CDR2 YYNGEE. Written as DNA, the CDR3 is TGTGCCAGCAGCGCATCGGCGGGAGGGCACACTGAAGCTTTCTTT. It codes for CASSASAGGHTEAFF.

The J gene is TRBJ2-3, the V gene TRBV5-1; 7 bases agree with TRBD2. V dropped 4 bases and J dropped 0; count of bases not matched to a gene: 5. The CDR3 contains 15 residues. Germline loops: CDR1 SGHRS, CDR2 YFSETQ. CDR3 residues: CASSERGISTDTQYF. The CDR3 DNA reads as TGCGCCAGCAGCGAGCGGGGAATCAGCACAGATACGCAGTATTTT.

The chain has TRBV9 and TRBJ1-3; D gene ambiguous. CDR1 and CDR2 from the germline V gene are SGDLS and YYNGEE. V lost 0 bases, J lost 4 bases, and 11 bases lay in between. The CDR3 runs 15 residues. Here the CDR3 DNA reads TGTGCCAGCAGCGTAGGATCCATCGGGGGAAACACCATATATTTT. It is translated as CASSVGSIGGNTIYF.

V gene TRBV5-1 combines with J gene TRBJ2-1; D might be TRBD2 (6 bases). This CDR3 region has 15 residues. V was pared by 0 bases and J by 6 bases, with 13 bases between. Germline V gene sequence: CDR1 SGHRS, CDR2 YFSETQ. The CDR3 region has the DNA TGCGCCAGCAGCTTGGTGAGGATCGGGGGCAATGAGCAGTTCTTC. Protein sequence: CASSLVRIGGNEQFF.

The V and J genes are TRBV6-1 and TRBJ2-1; the D gene is possibly TRBD2 (5 bases). V lost 6 bases and J 14 bases, leaving 11 bases between the germline ends. CDR3 length: 10 residues. Germline CDR1 is MNHNS and CDR2 is SASEGT. In nucleotides, the CDR3 is TGTGCCAGCAGCCTCTCGGGGAAGTTCTTC. It yields the protein CASSLSGKFF.

V usage is TRBV19 and J usage is TRBJ2-5, with 13 nucleotides matching TRBD2. V lost 3 bases, J lost 3 bases, and 7 bases stayed unmatched. The V gene's germline CDR1 is LNHDA and CDR2 SQIVND (reference sequence). The length of the CDR3 is 17 residues. CDR3 coding DNA: TGTGCCAGTAGTATCCACCTGACTAGCGGGGGGAAAGAGACCCAGTACTTC. This translates into CASSIHLTSGGKETQYF.

This clone was detected once. The chain uses TRBV5-5 and TRBJ2-7; the D gene is possibly TRBD2 (6 bases). The germline gives CDR1 SGHKS, CDR2 YYEKEE (reference sequence). V gave up 2 bases and J gave up 4 bases, with 16 bases separating them. The length of the CDR3 is 15 residues. CDR3 coding DNA: TGTGCCAGCAGCTTCGGCCTAGCGTATAAGTACGAGCAGTACTTC. Its protein is CASSFGLAYKYEQYF.

V gene TRBV7-9 combines with J gene TRBJ2-3; 10 nucleotides agree with TRBD2. Germline V lookup: CDR1 SEHNR, CDR2 FQNEAQ (reference sequence). The length of the CDR3 is 15 residues. V lost 5 bases, J lost 2 bases, and 4 bases stayed unmatched. This CDR3 is CASSPGTSDTDTQYF. DNA of the CDR3: TGTGCCAGCAGCCCCGGGACTAGCGACACAGATACGCAGTATTTT.

The V call is TRBV5-4, the J call TRBJ2-1; the match to TRBD2 covers 10 bases. This CDR3 spans 15 amino acids. The germline V gene has CDR1 SGHNT and CDR2 YYREEE (reference sequence). V gave up 0 bases and J gave up 4 bases; unmatched junction bases: 1. CDR3 sequence: CASSLGAGGYNEQFF. The CDR3 nucleotides read TGTGCCAGCAGCTTGGGAGCGGGGGGGTACAATGAGCAGTTCTTC. Drawing the rest from reference TRBV5-4 and TRBJ2-1, the complete variable domain is ETGVTQSPTHLIKTRGQQVTLRCSSQSGHNTVSWYQQALGQGPQFIFQYYREEENGRGNFPPRFSGLQFPNYSSELNVNALELDDSALYLCASSLGAGGYNEQFFGPGTRLTVL.

This chain connects TRBV5-1 to TRBJ1-2; no reliable D call. Germline V gene data show CDR1 as SGHRS and CDR2 as YFSETQ. The CDR3 has 14 amino acids. Trimming pared 4 bases from V and 8 bases from J, leaving 18 bases between. CDR3 amino acids: CASSPPMRARGYTF. The CDR3 nucleotides read TGCGCCAGCAGCCCGCCGATGAGGGCGCGGGGCTACACCTTC.

This clone was observed a few times. V is TRBV6-4 and J is TRBJ2-2, with TRBD2 as a possible D gene (6 bases). Germline V gene sequence: CDR1 MRHNA, CDR2 SNTAGT. Trimming left V 2 bases short and J 6 bases short, with 10 bases between. The CDR3 covers 14 residues. CDR3 DNA sequence: TGTGCCAGCAGTGACGCGGCGGGACCCGGGGAGCTGTTTTTT. Translation gives CASSDAAGPGELFF.

The V call is TRBV10-1, the J call TRBJ1-3; 8 nucleotides match TRBD1. V shed 6 bases, J shed 0 bases, and the junction held 10 bases outside the gene matches. Germline V lookup: CDR1 WNHNN, CDR2 SYGVQD (reference sequence). There are 17 residues in the CDR3. As DNA, the CDR3 is TGCGCCAGCAGAGTTTTGGGACAGGTAAACTCTGGAAACACCATATATTTT. It is translated as CASRVLGQVNSGNTIYF.

The V call is TRBV5-3, the J call TRBJ2-1, with 12 bases fitting TRBD2. TRBV5-3 is an ORF, and what it does is uncertain. The CDR3 is made up of 18 amino acids. V trimming: 1 base; J trimming: 7 bases; junction bases outside the gene matches: 12. The chain's CDR3 is CARSLPDPLAGGGNEQFF. The CDR3 nucleotides read TGTGCCAGAAGCTTGCCCGATCCACTAGCGGGGGGCGGTAATGAGCAGTTCTTC.

The DNA of the CDR3 is TGCGCCAGCAGCCAAGACGTGGGCCGGGAGGGAGGCTACACCTTC. Its translation is CASSQDVGREGGYTF. This chain joins TRBV4-3 and TRBJ1-2; D call uncertain. The CDR3 runs to 15 residues. V dropped 0 bases and J dropped 8 bases, with 16 bases sitting between them. Germline V gene sequence: CDR1 LGHNA, CDR2 YSLEER.

This clone was counted a few times. The chain couples TRBV10-2 to TRBJ2-5; 9 bases align to TRBD2. Germline V gene data show CDR1 as WSHSY and CDR2 as SAAADI. The CDR3 extends over 14 amino acids. J gave up 2 bases and V 11 bases, and 9 bases lay outside the gene matches. CDR3: CAVQLAGPQETQYF. In DNA form, the CDR3 reads TGCGCCGTTCAACTAGCGGGTCCTCAAGAGACCCAGTACTTC.

The chain carries TRBV30 and TRBJ2-5; no definite D call. The CDR3 has 11 residues. The V end was cut by 2 bases, the J end by 2 bases, with 3 bases between. CDR1 and CDR2 (germline): GTSNPN, SVGIG (reference sequence). DNA for the CDR3: TGTGCCTGGAGTCCTCAAGAGACCCAGTACTTC. It encodes CAWSPQETQYF. Based on the CDR3 plus reference TRBV30 and TRBJ2-5, the full variable domain is SQTIHQWPATLVQPVGSPLSLECTVEGTSNPNLYWYRQAAGRGLQLLFYSVGIGQISSEVPQNLSASRPQDRQFILSSKKLLLSDSGFYLCAWSPQETQYFGPGTRLLVL.

This chain joins TRBV20-1 and TRBJ2-5; D not certain. Germline assignment: CDR1 DFQATT and CDR2 SNEGSKA (reference sequence). The CDR3 length is 11 residues. Between the trimmed V and J ends, which lost 5 bases and 3 bases, there was a span of 7 bases. The DNA for the CDR3 is TGCAGTGCTGCAACAAAAGAGACCCAGTACTTC. Its protein product is CSAATKETQYF.

The chain joins TRBV4-1 to TRBJ2-2, with D tentatively TRBD1 or TRBD2 (6 bases each). CDR3 length: 15 residues. Trimming left V 3 bases short and J 4 bases short, with 12 bases between. Germline V CDR1 and CDR2: MGHRA, YSYEKL. The CDR3 sequence: CASSQPEGGTGELFF. The CDR3 nucleotides read TGCGCCAGCAGCCAGCCGGAGGGGGGCACCGGGGAGCTGTTTTTT.

The genes are TRBV19 and TRBJ2-1, with 11 positions matching TRBD2. The CDR3 spans 15 residues. Germline V gene lookup returns CDR1 LNHDA and CDR2 SQIVND (reference sequence). The V and J ends lost 6 bases and 7 bases, in that order; junction bases with no gene match: 8. The CDR3 region is CASRKLAGGRNEQFF. In DNA form, the CDR3 reads TGTGCCAGTAGAAAGCTAGCGGGGGGCAGGAATGAGCAGTTCTTC.

The rearrangement links TRBV4-3 to TRBJ2-5; D uncertain. V shed 1 base and J shed 4 bases, with 10 bases lying between them. Looked up from germline, CDR1 is LGHNA and CDR2 is YSLEER. The length of the CDR3 is 14 residues. The CDR3 region is CASSQGFRVETQYF. The CDR3 nucleotides are TGCGCCAGCAGCCAAGGCTTTCGCGTAGAGACCCAGTACTTC.

This chain joins TRBV4-1 and TRBJ1-1; no definite D call. The CDR3 is 14 residues long. Per the germline V gene, CDR1 is MGHRA and CDR2 is YSYEKL. The ends were cut back, 4 bases at V and 4 bases at J, with 13 bases in the middle. In DNA, the CDR3 is TGCGCCAGCAGCCCATGGTTCCCTACCACTGAAGCTTTCTTT. Its protein product is CASSPWFPTTEAFF.